Listed below are T cell receptor beta chains from one sample, sequenced in a study of cytomegalovirus exposure and HLA in healthy donors. The assay was immunoSEQ multiplex PCR, and TCRdb's table has in-frame clones only and misses some. The table has about 100,000 clones, roughly three quarters seen once; the top ten hold roughly 9.6%. Material: PBMCs. Receptors were obtained from a male donor in good health and CMV-seropositive. Both conserved end residues are part of each CDR3. The D gene is left open where the match is weak. Size is omitted from some rows. Given values are once, few, many or a class for expanded clones.

j_call clone_size v_call cdr3_length d_call cdr3_nt cdr3_aa
TRBJ2-5 - TRBV6-5 14 TRBD1 TGTGCCAGCAGTCCCCGGGACAGCAAAGAGACCCAGTACTTC CASSPRDSKETQYF
TRBJ1-2 - TRBV5-1 15 - TGCGCCAGCAGCTTGGTAGGACAGCCACGCAATGGCTACACCTTC CASSLVGQPRNGYTF
TRBJ2-7 few TRBV4-1 15 TRBD2 TGCGCCAGCAGCCTAAGTGAGCGGGACGGGTACGAGCAGTACTTC CASSLSERDGYEQYF
TRBJ1-4 - TRBV7-8 16 - TGTGCCAGCAGCTACAGAGGCGGGCAAACTAATGAAAAACTGTTTTTT CASSYRGGQTNEKLFF
TRBJ2-2 - TRBV15 13 - TGTGCCACCAGCAGGGGACTGGCCCGGGAGCTGTTTTTT CATSRGLARELFF
TRBJ2-3 - TRBV28 15 TRBD1 TGTGCCAGCAGTTCACAGGGGGCGGCTGGAGATACGCAGTATTTT CASSSQGAAGDTQYF
TRBJ2-6 - TRBV5-1 15 - TGCGCCAGCAGCTCCAGGGTCTCTGGGGCCAACGTCCTGACTTTC CASSSRVSGANVLTF
TRBJ2-2 - TRBV15 17 TRBD2 TGTGCCACCAGCAGGGGACTAGCGGGGACGGACACCGGGGAGCTGTTTTTT CATSRGLAGTDTGELFF
TRBJ2-3 few TRBV28 17 TRBD1 TGTGCCAGCAGTTCTCTGGGACAGGGGGCATTCACAGATACGCAGTATTTT CASSSLGQGAFTDTQYF
TRBJ2-3 - TRBV5-1 15 TRBD1 TGCGCCAGCAGCTTACAGGGGGCTCCCGAGGATACGCAGTATTTT CASSLQGAPEDTQYF
TRBJ2-1 - TRBV7-6 15 TRBD2 TGTGCCAGCAGCTTAGCGACTAGCGGCCACAATGAGCAGTTCTTC CASSLATSGHNEQFF
TRBJ2-7 few TRBV29-1 12 - TGCAGCGTTGGACCGACTACCCACGAGCAGTACTTC CSVGPTTHEQYF
TRBJ2-3 - TRBV4-3 16 TRBD2 TGCGCCAGCAGCCAAGAAGTAAGCGGGAGGACAGATACGCAGTATTTT CASSQEVSGRTDTQYF
TRBJ2-1 - TRBV4-1 16 - TGCGCCAGCAGCCAAGACAGTCGGAGAACCTACAATGAGCAGTTCTTC CASSQDSRRTYNEQFF
TRBJ2-5 - TRBV5-8 17 - TGTGCCAGCAGCCTCGGGCTAAGGGGCGCCGTCCAAGAGACCCAGTACTTC CASSLGLRGAVQETQYF
TRBJ2-1 - TRBV2 12 - TGTGCCAGCAGAGAGACATGGTATGAGCAGTTCTTC CASRETWYEQFF
TRBJ1-1 - TRBV7-9 14 - TGTGCCAGCAGCTTTGGGCAGGGGAACACTGAAGCTTTCTTT CASSFGQGNTEAFF
TRBJ2-6 - TRBV6-8 16 TRBD1 TGTGCCAGCAGTGGAAGGGGGCGTGCTGGGGCCAACGTCCTGACTTTC CASSGRGRAGANVLTF
TRBJ1-5 few TRBV7-9 13 - TGTTCCAGCAGCTTAGGGGGGGGCCAGCCCCAGCATTTT CSSSLGGGQPQHF
TRBJ2-7 - TRBV7-8 15 - TGTGCCAGCAGCTCTCTCCGGATAGGGGGCTACGAGCAGTACTTC CASSSLRIGGYEQYF
TRBJ2-5 - TRBV10-3 17 TRBD1 TGTGCCATCAGTGAGCCGGGACAGGGGAGGGCAAAAGAGACCCAGTACTTC CAISEPGQGRAKETQYF
TRBJ2-1 - TRBV4-2 13 - TGTGCCAGCAGCCAGGGCACTTACAATGAGCAGTTCTTC CASSQGTYNEQFF
TRBJ2-1 - TRBV7-2 15 TRBD1 TGTGCCAGCAGCTTATCAGGGGGTTTCTACAATGAGCAGTTCTTC CASSLSGGFYNEQFF
TRBJ2-7 - TRBV11-1 14 TRBD1 TGTGCCAGCAGCTCGCTGACAGGGGCCTACGAGCAGTACTTC CASSSLTGAYEQYF
TRBJ2-7 - TRBV19 16 TRBD1 TGTGCCAGTAGTAGAGGCACCGGGACAGGGTTGAGGGAGCAGTACTTC CASSRGTGTGLREQYF
TRBJ1-2 - TRBV28 12 - TGTGCCAGCAGACTATCTAACTATGGCTACACCTTC CASRLSNYGYTF
TRBJ2-1 - TRBV28 16 TRBD2 TGTGCCAGCAGTTTTCCGACTAGCGGTCGACAGAATGAGCAGTTCTTC CASSFPTSGRQNEQFF
TRBJ2-7 - TRBV18 14 TRBD1 TGTGCCAGCTCACCCGGACAGGGAACCTACGAGCAGTACTTC CASSPGQGTYEQYF
TRBJ1-5 - TRBV5-6 15 TRBD1 TGTGCCAGCAGCTTGGAGGGGGCAGGAGGACAGCCCCAGCATTTT CASSLEGAGGQPQHF
TRBJ2-5 once TRBV28 16 TRBD2 TGTGCCAGCAGCCGGGGACTAGCGGGCTGGGAAGAGACCCAGTACTTC CASSRGLAGWEETQYF
TRBJ2-5 - TRBV11-1 14 - TGTGCCAGCAGCTCAGGCCCGATACAAGAGACCCAGTACTTC CASSSGPIQETQYF
TRBJ2-7 - TRBV10-1 10 - TGCGCCAGGGGCCCCTACGAGCAGTACTTC CARGPYEQYF
TRBJ2-5 few TRBV5-8 12 TRBD1 TGTGCCAGCAGCCTGGACAGGGGGACCCAGTACTTC CASSLDRGTQYF
TRBJ2-1 - TRBV7-2 14 TRBD2 TGTGCCAGCAGCCCCTGGCGGGAGGGAGGAGAGCAGTTCTTC CASSPWREGGEQFF